This TCR beta chain was found in a study of early T cells in non-severe SARS-CoV-2 infection (dated by TCRdb to about 2021). About the investigation overall: Bulk RNA from unsorted whole blood was used for TCR sequencing, so alpha and beta chains could not be paired. The research as a whole found: VDJdb matching was skewed toward anti-spike CD8 responses and likely underestimated virus-specific expansions, missing private and CD4 specificities.

Library preparation employed 5' RACE. TCRdb lists the instrument as NextSeq 500. In the TCR library protocol, unique molecular identifiers were attached to individual cDNA molecules to correct for PCR bias and sequencing error. Sequencing covered both TCR alpha and beta chains, and within each sample the abundances of alpha and beta sequences were tightly co-correlated. Regarding the original processing steps: Decombinator V4 was used to annotate the V gene, J gene and CDR3 of the TCR sequences. TCRs were defined as expanded if a significant change between any two time points was detected under a Poisson model with p below 0.0001. TCR abundances were normalised to the total number of TCRs sequenced per sample and expressed as counts per million. MAIT TCRs were defined by TRAV1-2 paired with TRAJ12, TRAJ20 or TRAJ33, and iNKT TCRs by TRAV10 paired with TRAJ18. VDJdb, accessed on 1 November 2021, was searched for TCRs annotated for CMV, EBV and SARS-CoV-2, and TCRs annotated for more than one antigen were excluded. TCRdb reworked the public reads: Q25 trimming with fastp, MiXCR clone assembly, productive beta chains retained. Under each unique CDR3 protein, matching rows form one entry showing the most common genes and DNA. The V and J calls and clone size come from TCRdb's table, not from the authors' own analysis. This sample has 30,000 to 35,000 distinct CDR3 sequences in its table, and approximately 7% of those were observed once. The ten largest clones take up around 2.5% of the sample.

Concerning this clonotype itself: What antigen it recognizes has not been identified. No base quality information exists; no much larger clone differs at one position.

The germline V gene yields LGHNA for CDR1 and YSLEER for CDR2. CDR3 length: 16 amino acids, cysteine to phenylalanine. Left in the record is the CDR3 DNA by itself, 48 bases read in frame from the first base. Trimming removed 0 bases from V and 3 bases from J; the gene matches leave 6 bases unexplained. This was a case-control study nested in a cohort of healthcare workers in London, UK, who had nasopharyngeal swab PCR tests and blood samples taken every week. Healthcare workers were enrolled in the week of the UK lockdown, from 23 to 31 March 2020, and were followed every week for up to roughly 15 weeks.

Specimen: whole blood. Recombination joined TRBV4-3 with TRBJ1-2; 8 of the junction bases match TRBD1. The sequence derives from an adult who was a healthcare worker with PCR-confirmed SARS-CoV-2 infection or an uninfected control (not recorded which). The sequence in DNA is TGCGCCAGCAGCCAAGATTCAGGGGGCGATCACTATGGCTACACCTTC. The translation is CASSQDSGGDHYGYTF.